This T cell receptor beta chain was sequenced for a study of early T cells in non-severe SARS-CoV-2 infection. Looking at the study overall: Alpha and beta chains were unpaired, from unsorted whole-blood bulk RNA.

This clonotype was counted between two and nine times. Germline CDR1 and CDR2: LNHDA and SQIVND (reference sequence). V dropped 6 bases and J dropped 1; count of bases not matched to a gene: 1. The CDR3 has 15 residues. TCRdb re-called the 5' RACE reads through MiXCR, storing one row per CDR3 protein. This table holds some 60,000 distinct CDR3 sequences, more than 8.5% found once. The receptor was derived from an adult who was a healthcare worker with PCR-confirmed SARS-CoV-2 infection or an uninfected control (not recorded which). This chain connects TRBV19 to TRBJ2-2; 11 positions agree with TRBD2. Sequences were obtained from whole blood. CDR3 protein: CASRGLAVNTGELFF. CDR3 nucleotide sequence: TGTGCCAGTAGGGGACTAGCGGTGAACACCGGGGAGCTGTTTTTT.